The sequence of this TCR beta chain was determined in a study of cytomegalovirus exposure and HLA in healthy donors. Amplification used 60 Vbeta primers and 13 Jbeta primers. This table comes from immunoSEQ multiplex PCR, and its TCRdb copy is limited to in-frame clones, with some not included. Of about 130,000 clones listed, roughly 82% are singletons. Study conclusions and caveats: A later analysis reportedly found that, within productive TCRs, an Asian-associated ancestry cluster had fewer N-insertions than the mean observed across the roughly 630 donors.

The CDR3 sequence is 15 residues long. The trim removed 2 bases at V and 10 bases at J, leaving 10 bases unmatched. Per germline, CDR1 MNHEY and CDR2 SVGAGI. Of note for this clone: As yet, its antigen is unknown.

The chain employs TRBV6-5 and TRBJ2-5; TRBD1 agrees at 10 bases. This clonotype was sampled from a woman aged 18-29 years in good health and CMV-seropositive. Sequenced input: PBMCs. The CDR3 bases are TGTGCCAGCAGTTACGGGACAGGGGTGACGAGGGACCAGTACTTC. Amino acid sequence: CASSYGTGVTRDQYF.